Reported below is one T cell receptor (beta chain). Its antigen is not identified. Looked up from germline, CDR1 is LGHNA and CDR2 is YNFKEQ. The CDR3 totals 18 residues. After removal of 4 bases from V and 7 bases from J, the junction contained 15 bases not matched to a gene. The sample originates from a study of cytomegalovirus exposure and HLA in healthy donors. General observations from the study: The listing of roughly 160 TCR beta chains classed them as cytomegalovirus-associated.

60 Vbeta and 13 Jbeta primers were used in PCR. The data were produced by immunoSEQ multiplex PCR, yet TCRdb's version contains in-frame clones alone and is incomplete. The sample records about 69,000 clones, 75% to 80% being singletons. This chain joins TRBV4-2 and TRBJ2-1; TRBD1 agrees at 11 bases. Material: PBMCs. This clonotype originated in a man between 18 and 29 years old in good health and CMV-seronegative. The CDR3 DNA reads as TGTGCCAGCAGCCGTGTAAGATTGGGACAGGGGGTATCGAATGAGCAGTTCTTC. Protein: CASSRVRLGQGVSNEQFF.